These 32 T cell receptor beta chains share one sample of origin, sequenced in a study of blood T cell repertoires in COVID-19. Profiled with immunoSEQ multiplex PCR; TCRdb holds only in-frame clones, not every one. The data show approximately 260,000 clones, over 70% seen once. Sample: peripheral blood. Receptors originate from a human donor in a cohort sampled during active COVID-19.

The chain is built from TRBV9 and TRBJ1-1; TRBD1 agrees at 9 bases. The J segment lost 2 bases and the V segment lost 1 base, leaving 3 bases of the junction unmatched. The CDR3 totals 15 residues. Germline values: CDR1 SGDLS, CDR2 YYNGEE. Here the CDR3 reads CASSVTTGGNTEAFF. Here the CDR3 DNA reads TGTGCCAGCAGCGTAACCACAGGGGGCAACACTGAAGCTTTCTTT.

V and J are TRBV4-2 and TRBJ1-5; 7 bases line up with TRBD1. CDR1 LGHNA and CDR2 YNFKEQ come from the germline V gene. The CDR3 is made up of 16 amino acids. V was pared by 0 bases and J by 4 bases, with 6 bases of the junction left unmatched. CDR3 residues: CASSQDWTGKNQPQHF. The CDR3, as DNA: TGTGCCAGCAGCCAAGACTGGACAGGTAAAAATCAGCCCCAGCATTTT.

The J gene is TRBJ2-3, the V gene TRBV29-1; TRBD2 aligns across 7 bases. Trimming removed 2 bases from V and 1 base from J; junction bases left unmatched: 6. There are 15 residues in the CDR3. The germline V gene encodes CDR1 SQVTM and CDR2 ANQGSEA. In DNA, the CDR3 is TGCAGCGTTGAATTGGGAGGGAGCCGCACAGATACGCAGTATTTT. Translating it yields CSVELGGSRTDTQYF.

The DNA for the CDR3 is TGTGCCAGCAGCCAAACTCGACAGGGCAATGAGCAGTTCTTC. Its protein is CASSQTRQGNEQFF. The chain carries TRBV5-4 and TRBJ2-1; 7 bases map to TRBD1. The CDR3 sequence is 14 residues long. Germline CDR1 and CDR2: SGHNT and YYREEE (reference sequence). V lost 4 bases to trimming and J lost 6 bases; unmatched junction nucleotides: 7.

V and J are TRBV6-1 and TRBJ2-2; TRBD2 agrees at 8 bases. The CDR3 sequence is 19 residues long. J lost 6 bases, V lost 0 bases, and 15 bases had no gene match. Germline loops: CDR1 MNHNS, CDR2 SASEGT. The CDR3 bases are TGTGCCAGCAGTGAAGCGCCTATGCGGGGGGCAGGATTTCCCGGGGAGCTGTTTTTT. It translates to CASSEAPMRGAGFPGELFF.

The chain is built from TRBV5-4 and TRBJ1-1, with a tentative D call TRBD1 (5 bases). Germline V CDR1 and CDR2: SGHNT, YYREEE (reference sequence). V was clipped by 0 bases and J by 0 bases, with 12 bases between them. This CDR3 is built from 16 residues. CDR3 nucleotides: TGTGCCAGCAGCTTGGTTGGGGGGGTTCTGAACACTGAAGCTTTCTTT. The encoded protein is CASSLVGGVLNTEAFF.

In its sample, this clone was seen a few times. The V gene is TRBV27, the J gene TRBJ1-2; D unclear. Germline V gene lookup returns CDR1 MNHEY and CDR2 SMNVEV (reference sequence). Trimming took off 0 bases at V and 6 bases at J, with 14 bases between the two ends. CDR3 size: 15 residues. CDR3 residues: CASSLSRGTENGYTF. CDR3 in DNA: TGTGCCAGCAGTTTATCGCGAGGAACTGAGAATGGCTACACCTTC.

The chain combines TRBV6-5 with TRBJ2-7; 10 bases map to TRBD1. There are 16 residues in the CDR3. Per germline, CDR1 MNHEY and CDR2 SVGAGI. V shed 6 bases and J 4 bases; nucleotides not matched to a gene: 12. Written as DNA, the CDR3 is TGTGCCAGCAGATACGAACTGGGACAGGGGAGGTACGAGCAGTACTTC. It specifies CASRYELGQGRYEQYF.

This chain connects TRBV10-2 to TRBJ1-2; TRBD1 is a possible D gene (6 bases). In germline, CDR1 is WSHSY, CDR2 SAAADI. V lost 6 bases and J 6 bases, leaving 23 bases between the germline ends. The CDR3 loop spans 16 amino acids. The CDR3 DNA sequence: TGCGCCAGCAGCCCCAGTGGTCGAGGGAACAGGGATGGCTACACCTTC. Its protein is CASSPSGRGNRDGYTF.

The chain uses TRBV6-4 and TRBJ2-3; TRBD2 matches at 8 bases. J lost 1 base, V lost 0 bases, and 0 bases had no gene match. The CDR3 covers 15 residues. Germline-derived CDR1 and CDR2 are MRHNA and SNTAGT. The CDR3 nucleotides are TGTGCCAGCAGTGACTCGCGGGGGGGCACAGATACGCAGTATTTT. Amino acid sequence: CASSDSRGGTDTQYF.

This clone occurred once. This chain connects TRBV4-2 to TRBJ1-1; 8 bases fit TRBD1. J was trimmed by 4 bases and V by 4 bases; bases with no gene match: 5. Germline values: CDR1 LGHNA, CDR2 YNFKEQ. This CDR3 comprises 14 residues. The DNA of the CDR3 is TGTGCCAGCAGCCCAACAACAGGGGGCACTGAAGCTTTCTTT. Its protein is CASSPTTGGTEAFF.

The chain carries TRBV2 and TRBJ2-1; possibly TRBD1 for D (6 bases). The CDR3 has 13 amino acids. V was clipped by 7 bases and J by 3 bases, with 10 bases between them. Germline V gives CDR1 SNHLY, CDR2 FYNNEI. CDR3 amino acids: CASKQGSYNEQFF. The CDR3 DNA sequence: TGTGCCAGCAAGCAGGGGAGCTACAATGAGCAGTTCTTC.

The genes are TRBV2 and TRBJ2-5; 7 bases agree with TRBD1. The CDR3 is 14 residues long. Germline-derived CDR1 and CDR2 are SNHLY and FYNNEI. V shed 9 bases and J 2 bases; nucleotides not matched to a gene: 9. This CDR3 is CASRRTGFQETQYF. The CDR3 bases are TGTGCCAGTCGACGGACAGGTTTTCAAGAGACCCAGTACTTC.

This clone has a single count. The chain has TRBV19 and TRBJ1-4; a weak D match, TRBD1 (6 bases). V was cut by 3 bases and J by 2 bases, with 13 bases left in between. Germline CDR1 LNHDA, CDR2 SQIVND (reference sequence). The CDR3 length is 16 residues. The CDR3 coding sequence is TGTGCCAGTAGTATTCAAGGGCAGGGGACTAATGAAAAACTGTTTTTT. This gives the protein CASSIQGQGTNEKLFF.

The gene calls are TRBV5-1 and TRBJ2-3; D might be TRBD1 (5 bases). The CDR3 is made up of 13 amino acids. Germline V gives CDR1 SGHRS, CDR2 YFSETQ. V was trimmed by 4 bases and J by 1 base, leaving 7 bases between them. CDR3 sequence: CASSTQGTDTQYF. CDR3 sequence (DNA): TGCGCCAGCAGCACACAGGGCACAGATACGCAGTATTTT. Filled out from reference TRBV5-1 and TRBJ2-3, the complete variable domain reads KAGVTQTPRYLIKTRGQQVTLSCSPISGHRSVSWYQQTPGQGLQFLFEYFSETQRNKGNFPGRFSGRQFSNSRSEMNVSTLELGDSALYLCASSTQGTDTQYFGPGTRLTVL.

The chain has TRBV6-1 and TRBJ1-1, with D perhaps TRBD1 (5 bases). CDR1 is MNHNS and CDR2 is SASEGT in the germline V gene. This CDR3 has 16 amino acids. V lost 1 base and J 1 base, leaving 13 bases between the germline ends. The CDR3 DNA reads TGTGCCAGCAGTGAAGAGTTTCAGGGATGGAACACTGAAGCTTTCTTT. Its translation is CASSEEFQGWNTEAFF.

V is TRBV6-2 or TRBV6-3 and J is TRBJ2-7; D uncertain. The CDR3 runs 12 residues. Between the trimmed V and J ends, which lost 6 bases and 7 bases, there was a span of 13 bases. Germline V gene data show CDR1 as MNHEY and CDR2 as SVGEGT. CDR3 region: CASSSGTLEQYF. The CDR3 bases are TGTGCCAGCAGCTCGGGTACGCTTGAGCAGTACTTC.

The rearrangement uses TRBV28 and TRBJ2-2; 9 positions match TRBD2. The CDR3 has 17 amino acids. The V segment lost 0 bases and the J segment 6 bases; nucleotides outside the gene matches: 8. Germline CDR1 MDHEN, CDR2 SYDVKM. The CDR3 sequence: CASSLWDFAGGPGELFF. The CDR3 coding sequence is TGTGCCAGCAGTTTATGGGATTTCGCGGGGGGGCCCGGGGAGCTGTTTTTT. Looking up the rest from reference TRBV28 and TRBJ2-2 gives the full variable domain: DVKVTQSSRYLVKRTGEKVFLECVQDMDHENMFWYRQDPGLGLRLIYFSYDVKMKEKGDIPEGYSVSREKKERFSLILESASTNQTSMYLCASSLWDFAGGPGELFFGEGSRLTVL.

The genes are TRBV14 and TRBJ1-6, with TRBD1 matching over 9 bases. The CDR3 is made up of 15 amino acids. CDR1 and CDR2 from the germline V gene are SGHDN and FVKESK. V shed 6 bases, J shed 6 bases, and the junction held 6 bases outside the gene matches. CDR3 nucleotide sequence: TGTGCCAGCAGTCGTACAGGGGGCGGTAATTCACCCCTCCACTTT. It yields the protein CASSRTGGGNSPLHF. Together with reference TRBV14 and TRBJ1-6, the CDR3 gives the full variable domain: EAGVTQFPSHSVIEKGQTVTLRCDPISGHDNLYWYRRVMGKEIKFLLHFVKESKQDESGMPNNRFLAERTGGTYSTLKVQPAELEDSGVYFCASSRTGGGNSPLHFGNGTRLTVT.

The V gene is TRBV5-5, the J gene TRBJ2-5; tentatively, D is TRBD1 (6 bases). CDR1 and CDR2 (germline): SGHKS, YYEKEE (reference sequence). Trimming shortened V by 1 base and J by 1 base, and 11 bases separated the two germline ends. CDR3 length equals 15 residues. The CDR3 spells CASSLYPRGQETQYF. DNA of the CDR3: TGTGCCAGCAGCTTGTATCCCAGGGGCCAAGAGACCCAGTACTTC.

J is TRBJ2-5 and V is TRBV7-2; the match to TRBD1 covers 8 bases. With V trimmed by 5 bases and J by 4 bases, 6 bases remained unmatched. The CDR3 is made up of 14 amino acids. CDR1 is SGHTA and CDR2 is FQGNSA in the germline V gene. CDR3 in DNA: TGTGCCAGCAGCCGGACAGGGCTCGGAGAGACCCAGTACTTC. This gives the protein CASSRTGLGETQYF.

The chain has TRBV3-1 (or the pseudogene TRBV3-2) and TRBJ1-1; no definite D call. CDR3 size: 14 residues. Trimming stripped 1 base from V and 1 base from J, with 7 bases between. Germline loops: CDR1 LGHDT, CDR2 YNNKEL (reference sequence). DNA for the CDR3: TGTGCCAGCAGCCAAGTCGGAGAGAACACTGAAGCTTTCTTT. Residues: CASSQVGENTEAFF.

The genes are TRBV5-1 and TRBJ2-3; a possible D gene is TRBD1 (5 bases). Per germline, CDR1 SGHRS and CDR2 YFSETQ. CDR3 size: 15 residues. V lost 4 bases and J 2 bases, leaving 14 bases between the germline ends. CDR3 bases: TGCGCCAGCAGCAGGGAAGGGGCCTACACAGATACGCAGTATTTT. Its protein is CASSREGAYTDTQYF.

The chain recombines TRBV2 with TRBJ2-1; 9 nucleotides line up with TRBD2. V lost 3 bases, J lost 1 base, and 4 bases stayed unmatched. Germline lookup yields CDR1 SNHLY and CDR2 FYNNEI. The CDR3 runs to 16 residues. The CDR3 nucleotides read TGTGCCAGCAGTGATTCAGCGGGAGGTTCCTACAATGAGCAGTTCTTC. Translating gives CASSDSAGGSYNEQFF.

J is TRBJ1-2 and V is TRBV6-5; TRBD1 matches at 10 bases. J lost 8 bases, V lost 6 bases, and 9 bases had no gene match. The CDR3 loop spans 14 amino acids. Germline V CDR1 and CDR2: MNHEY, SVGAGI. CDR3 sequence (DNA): TGTGCCAGCAGGGAGGGGGGACAGGGGAGCGGCTACACCTTC. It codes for CASREGGQGSGYTF.

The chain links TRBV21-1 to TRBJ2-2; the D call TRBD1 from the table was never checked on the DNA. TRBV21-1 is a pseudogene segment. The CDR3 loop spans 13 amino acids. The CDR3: CASRQASTGELFF. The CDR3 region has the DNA TGTGCCAGCAGACAGGCCAGCACCGGGGAGCTGTTTTTT.

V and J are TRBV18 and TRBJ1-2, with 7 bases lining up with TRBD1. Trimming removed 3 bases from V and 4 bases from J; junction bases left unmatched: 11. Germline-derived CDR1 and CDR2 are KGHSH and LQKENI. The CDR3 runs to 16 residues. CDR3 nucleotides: TGTGCCAGCTCACCGCAAACAGGGGCGTCCGGCTATGGCTACACCTTC. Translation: CASSPQTGASGYGYTF.

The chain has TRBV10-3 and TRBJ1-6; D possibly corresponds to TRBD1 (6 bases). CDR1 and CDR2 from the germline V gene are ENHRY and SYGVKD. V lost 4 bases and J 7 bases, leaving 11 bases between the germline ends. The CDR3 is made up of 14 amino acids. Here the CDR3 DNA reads TGTGCCATCAGTGTTCAGGGGCAGAATTCACCCCTCCACTTT. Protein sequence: CAISVQGQNSPLHF.

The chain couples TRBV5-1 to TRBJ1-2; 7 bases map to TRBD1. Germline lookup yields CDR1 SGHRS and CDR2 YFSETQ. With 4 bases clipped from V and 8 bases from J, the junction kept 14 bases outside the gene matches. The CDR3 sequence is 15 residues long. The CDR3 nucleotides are TGCGCCAGCAGCCGCTTCGGGACAGTGGTAGAAGGCTACACCTTC. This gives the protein CASSRFGTVVEGYTF.

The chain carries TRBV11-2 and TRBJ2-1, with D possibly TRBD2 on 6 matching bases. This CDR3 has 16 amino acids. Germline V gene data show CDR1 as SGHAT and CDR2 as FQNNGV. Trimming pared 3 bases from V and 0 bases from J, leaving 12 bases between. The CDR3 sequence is CASSFRRARSYNEQFF. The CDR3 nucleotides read TGTGCCAGCAGCTTCCGGAGGGCCCGCTCCTACAATGAGCAGTTCTTC.

CDR3 bases: TGTGCCATCAGTGATAGGGGGGGGGCTGAAGCTTTCTTT. Its translation is CAISDRGGAEAFF. This sequence joins TRBV10-3 and TRBJ1-1; the D gene is possibly TRBD1 (6 bases). The length of the CDR3 is 13 residues. The ends were cut back, 3 bases at V and 6 bases at J, with 11 bases in the middle. Germline V gives CDR1 ENHRY, CDR2 SYGVKD.

The CDR3 bases are TGTGCCAGCAGCCAAGGGCAGGGGCTAGACTATGGCTACACCTTC. Translated: CASSQGQGLDYGYTF. The V gene is TRBV4-2, the J gene TRBJ1-2; the D gene is possibly TRBD1 (6 bases). Germline CDR1 LGHNA, CDR2 YNFKEQ. This CDR3 is 15 amino acids long. V lost 1 base to trimming and J lost 3 bases, with 12 bases between them.